The 17 T cell receptor beta chains below were found in one sample sequenced in a study of blood T cell repertoires in COVID-19. The data were produced by immunoSEQ multiplex PCR, yet TCRdb's version contains in-frame clones alone and is incomplete. The repertoire holds a few hundred thousand clones, with over 80% as singletons. The sequenced sample consisted of PBMCs or T cells enriched from blood (not recorded which). Source of these receptors: a human donor in a cohort exposed to, infected with or recovered from COVID-19 (not recorded which). The donor label of this sample is uncertain.

This clone has a count of ten or more. This chain uses TRBV9 with TRBJ1-5; the D is unclear. V gave up 0 bases and J gave up 9 bases, with 10 bases separating them. Germline-derived CDR1 and CDR2 are SGDLS and YYNGEE. The CDR3 runs to 13 residues. CDR3 in amino acids: CASSVGRHGPQHF. The CDR3, as DNA: TGTGCCAGCAGCGTAGGGCGGCACGGGCCCCAGCATTTT.

This chain joins TRBV5-1 and TRBJ2-7, with a tentative D call TRBD1 (5 bases). Deletions cut 5 bases from V and 6 bases from J, with 21 bases between. Germline V lookup: CDR1 SGHRS, CDR2 YFSETQ. This CDR3 is built from 15 residues. The CDR3 DNA reads as TGCGCCAGCAGATGGACATACGAGTATATCCGCGAGCAGTACTTC. It specifies CASRWTYEYIREQYF.

The CDR3 nucleotides read TGTGCCAGTAGTCCCCGACTAGCGGGGGGGGTAGATACGCAGTATTTT. This translates into CASSPRLAGGVDTQYF. The chain has TRBV19 and TRBJ2-3; TRBD2 matches 14 bases. The CDR3 runs 16 residues. The trim removed 5 bases at V and 5 bases at J, leaving 6 bases unmatched. Germline V gives CDR1 LNHDA, CDR2 SQIVND (reference sequence).

The chain is built from TRBV19 and TRBJ1-5; 8 positions match TRBD1. CDR1 and CDR2 from the germline V gene are LNHDA and SQIVND (reference sequence). The CDR3 has 17 residues. V shed 6 bases and J 3 bases; nucleotides not matched to a gene: 13. CDR3 DNA: TGTGCCAGTAGGGCCAGGGGGCGCCGTGTGGACAATCAGCCCCAGCATTTT. This encodes CASRARGRRVDNQPQHF.

The chain has TRBV5-4 and TRBJ2-3; TRBD2 matches 9 bases. The CDR3 consists of 19 residues. The junction had 12 bases not matched to a gene; V was cut back by 0 bases and J by 1 base. Germline loops: CDR1 SGHNT, CDR2 YYREEE (reference sequence). The CDR3 is CASSLGLAGLGGGTDTQYF. The DNA for the CDR3 is TGTGCCAGCAGCTTGGGCCTAGCGGGGCTGGGGGGGGGCACAGATACGCAGTATTTT.

V usage is TRBV6-2 or TRBV6-3 and J usage is TRBJ1-1; TRBD1 aligns across 7 bases. The CDR3 covers 16 residues. Germline V CDR1 and CDR2: MNHEY, SVGEGT. Unmatched junction bases numbered 14, after V lost 6 bases and J lost 4 bases. The CDR3: CASSPSAGTALTEAFF. Here the CDR3 DNA reads TGTGCCAGCAGCCCTTCGGCCGGGACAGCCCTCACTGAAGCTTTCTTT.

V and J are TRBV3-1 (or the pseudogene TRBV3-2) and TRBJ1-4; TRBD1 might be the D (6 bases). V was shortened by 1 base and J by 0 bases, with 9 bases between the two germline ends. Per the germline V gene, CDR1 is LGHDT and CDR2 is YNNKEL (reference sequence). The CDR3 consists of 16 residues. DNA for the CDR3: TGTGCCAGCAGCCAAGGTCGGACAGCAACTAATGAAAAACTGTTTTTT. Translation: CASSQGRTATNEKLFF.

This clone has more than one count but fewer than ten. The rearrangement joins TRBV30 to TRBJ2-7; a weak D match, TRBD1 (5 bases). V was shortened by 7 bases and J by 2 bases, with 12 bases between the two germline ends. In germline, CDR1 is GTSNPN, CDR2 SVGIG (reference sequence). CDR3 size: 12 residues. CDR3 loop: CAFQGITYEQYF. The CDR3 DNA reads TGTGCCTTTCAGGGAATTACCTACGAGCAGTACTTC.

The V gene is TRBV19, the J gene TRBJ1-5; D possibly corresponds to TRBD1 (5 bases). V lost 5 bases and J lost 0, with 11 bases in between. The CDR3 consists of 15 residues. Germline V CDR1 and CDR2: LNHDA, SQIVND (reference sequence). The CDR3 DNA reads as TGTGCCAGTAGTCCGACAGTTTATAGCAATCAGCCCCAGCATTTT. Amino acid sequence: CASSPTVYSNQPQHF.

The chain has TRBV2 and TRBJ2-2; 14 bases are a match to TRBD2. CDR1 and CDR2 from the germline V gene are SNHLY and FYNNEI. V gave up 5 bases and J gave up 0 bases; unmatched junction bases: 8. The CDR3 is 19 amino acids. CDR3 loop: CASSRTGLAGGPNTGELFF. The CDR3 region has the DNA TGTGCCAGCAGTCGAACTGGACTAGCGGGGGGCCCGAACACCGGGGAGCTGTTTTTT.

The genes are TRBV30 and TRBJ1-1, with no clear D. This CDR3 contains 13 residues. Trimming removed 1 base from V and 2 bases from J, with 8 bases in between. Germline-derived CDR1 and CDR2 are GTSNPN and SVGIG (reference sequence). CDR3 sequence reads: CAWSEEGNTEAFF. The CDR3 DNA sequence: TGTGCCTGGAGTGAGGAGGGTAACACTGAAGCTTTCTTT. The complete variable domain, with remaining parts taken from reference TRBV30 and TRBJ1-1, reads SQTIHQWPATLVQPVGSPLSLECTVEGTSNPNLYWYRQAAGRGLQLLFYSVGIGQISSEVPQNLSASRPQDRQFILSSKKLLLSDSGFYLCAWSEEGNTEAFFGQGTRLTVV.

V usage is TRBV4-3 and J usage is TRBJ2-5; 9 bases are shared with TRBD2. This CDR3 is built from 16 residues. Per the germline V gene, CDR1 is LGHNA and CDR2 is YSLEER. After removal of 0 bases from V and 4 bases from J, the junction contained 6 bases not matched to a gene. CDR3 nucleotides: TGCGCCAGCAGCCAAGATAAGCGGGGGGCCGGAGAGACCCAGTACTTC. It translates to CASSQDKRGAGETQYF.

The J gene is TRBJ1-1, the V gene TRBV5-6; TRBD1 matches 12 bases. Germline V gene data show CDR1 as SGHDT and CDR2 as YYEEEE. The CDR3 loop spans 19 amino acids. After removal of 3 bases from V and 9 bases from J, the junction contained 21 bases not matched to a gene. This CDR3 is CASSSYRDRGPSTFGKAFF. CDR3 DNA: TGTGCCAGCAGCTCCTACCGGGACAGGGGGCCCAGTACCTTTGGAAAAGCTTTCTTT.

This clone was seen once. The V call is TRBV7-8, the J call TRBJ1-2; no clear D gene. Germline V CDR1 and CDR2: SGHVS, FQNEAQ. V lost 1 base, J lost 2 bases, and 11 bases lay in between. This CDR3 is built from 15 residues. The DNA for the CDR3 is TGTGCCAGCAGCTTAGGGGTCGCAGCGAACTATGGCTACACCTTC. This translates into CASSLGVAANYGYTF.

The chain uses TRBV19 and TRBJ1-4, with TRBD1 identical over 9 bases. The CDR3 length is 13 residues. Germline CDR1 and CDR2: LNHDA and SQIVND (reference sequence). The J segment lost 8 bases and the V segment lost 11 bases, leaving 9 bases of the junction unmatched. The CDR3 DNA sequence: TGTGCCTGCCGGGACAGGGACAACGAAAAACTGTTTTTT. Translation: CACRDRDNEKLFF.

The chain has TRBV30 and TRBJ2-7; possibly TRBD1 for D (5 bases). The germline V gene encodes CDR1 GTSNPN and CDR2 SVGIG (reference sequence). Trimming removed 5 bases from V and 3 bases from J, with 17 bases in between. The length of the CDR3 is 14 residues. The CDR3 is CAWDSIHTVYEQYF. In nucleotides, the CDR3 is TGTGCCTGGGACAGCATCCATACCGTCTACGAGCAGTACTTC.

The chain has TRBV12-3 or TRBV12-4 and TRBJ2-1, with unresolved D. The CDR3 length is 11 residues. Deletions cut 8 bases from V and 6 bases from J, with 8 bases between. Written as DNA, the CDR3 is TGTGCCAGCGGTTCCCGCAATGAGCAGTTCTTC. Its translation is CASGSRNEQFF.